The rows below give T cell receptor beta chains drawn from one sample of a study of blood T cell repertoires in COVID-19. Repertoires were generated with immunoSEQ multiplex PCR, while TCRdb's copy carries only in-frame clones and drops some. This table holds roughly 130,000 clones, roughly 84% found once. Input material: PBMCs or T cells enriched from blood (not recorded which). These receptors all come from a man aged 40-50 years with acute COVID-19. The CDR3 runs from the conserved cysteine through the conserved F or W. D genes are given only for firm matches. For some rows the clone size is stated as once, few or many, or as a class when expanded; others skip it.

>TRBV4-1|-|17|-|TRBJ1-6
TGCGCCAGCAGCCAAGATCTAAAGGGACTGGATAATTCACCCCTCCACTTT
CASSQDLKGLDNSPLHF
>TRBV30|-|13|-|TRBJ1-1
TGTGCCTGGACTTCGACAGGGAACACTGAAGCTTTCTTT
CAWTSTGNTEAFF
>TRBV7-9|-|15|-|TRBJ2-5
TGTGCCAGCAGCTTAGAGGGGGGAGGGGTGGAGACCCAGTACTTC
CASSLEGGGVETQYF
>TRBV5-1|-|15|-|TRBJ1-2
TGCGCCAGCAGCGCGACCCACAGGGACCTGGGTGGCTACACCTTC
CASSATHRDLGGYTF
>TRBV6-2/TRBV6-3|-|11|-|TRBJ2-1
TGTGCCAGCAGCACTAGAGGTGAGCAGTTCTTC
CASSTRGEQFF
>TRBV19|-|13|-|TRBJ1-1
TGTGCCAGTAGCAGGTCCATGAACACTGAAGCTTTCTTT
CASSRSMNTEAFF
>TRBV6-5|-|15|TRBD1|TRBJ1-6
TGTGCCAGCAGTACCGGGACAGCTTATAATTCACCCCTCCACTTT
CASSTGTAYNSPLHF
>TRBV28|-|12|TRBD1|TRBJ1-2
TGTGCCAGCAGTTCGGACAGGGTTGGCTACACCTTC
CASSSDRVGYTF
>TRBV11-3|once|14|-|TRBJ2-2
TGTGCCAGCAGCTTCGGGACTAACACCGGGGAGCTGTTTTTT
CASSFGTNTGELFF
>TRBV6-5|-|14|-|TRBJ1-2
TGTGCCAGCCGTACAAGCGGCGCCGACTATGGCTACACCTTC
CASRTSGADYGYTF
>TRBV6-2/TRBV6-3|-|15|TRBD1|TRBJ2-2
TGTGCCAGCAGACCTGGGACAGCGAACACCGGGGAGCTGTTTTTT
CASRPGTANTGELFF
>TRBV20-1|-|15|-|TRBJ2-3
TGCAGTGCTAGTCTGTTTCTAGCCAGGAAAGATACGCAGTATTTT
CSASLFLARKDTQYF
>TRBV30|-|14|-|TRBJ1-3
TGTGCCTGGAGTCAAACAGGGAGTGGAAACACCATATATTTT
CAWSQTGSGNTIYF
>TRBV13|-|13|-|TRBJ1-1
TGTGCCAGCAGCTTGGGCCTGAACACTGAAGCTTTCTTT
CASSLGLNTEAFF
>TRBV6-6|-|16|TRBD2|TRBJ2-3
TGTGCCAGCAGTTACTCTGGGACTAGCATCACAGATACGCAGTATTTT
CASSYSGTSITDTQYF
>TRBV19|-|15|TRBD1|TRBJ1-5
TGTGCCAGTAGCCTCTTGGACAGGGACAATCAGCCCCAGCATTTT
CASSLLDRDNQPQHF
>TRBV4-1|-|13|-|TRBJ2-7
TGCGCCAGCAGCCAAGTAAACAGTTACGAGCAGTACTTC
CASSQVNSYEQYF
>TRBV7-9|-|15|TRBD2|TRBJ2-5
TGTGCCAGCAGCTTAGAGAGCGGGAATAAAGAGACCCAGTACTTC
CASSLESGNKETQYF
>TRBV3-1/TRBV3-2|-|16|TRBD1|TRBJ1-1
TGTGCCAGCAGCACATGGACAGGGAAGGGGGACACTGAAGCTTTCTTT
CASSTWTGKGDTEAFF
>TRBV5-1|-|15|TRBD1|TRBJ1-1
TGCGCCAGCAGCTCAAGGACAGGGGAATACACTGAAGCTTTCTTT
CASSSRTGEYTEAFF
>TRBV12-3/TRBV12-4|-|13|-|TRBJ2-1
TGTGCCAGCAGGGGGCCCTCCTACAATGAGCAGTTCTTC
CASRGPSYNEQFF
>TRBV27|-|15|-|TRBJ2-3
TGTGCCAGCAGGGCGAGTCACGGAGGCACAGATACGCAGTATTTT
CASRASHGGTDTQYF
>TRBV28|-|14|-|TRBJ2-1
TGTGCCAGCAGTGGCCGGGATATAAACAATGAGCAGTTCTTC
CASSGRDINNEQFF
>TRBV25-1|-|17|TRBD2|TRBJ2-1
TGTGCCAGCAGTGACTCAAAGACTAGCGGGAGAGGGAATGAGCAGTTCTTC
CASSDSKTSGRGNEQFF
>TRBV19|-|12|-|TRBJ1-6
TGTGCCAGTAGTAACGGGGTCCCACCCCTCCACTTT
CASSNGVPPLHF
>TRBV4-1|-|15|-|TRBJ2-7
TGCGCCAGCAGCCATAGCGGACTTCCTTCCAACGAGCAGTACTTC
CASSHSGLPSNEQYF
>TRBV5-6|-|15|-|TRBJ1-1
TGTGCCAGCAGCTTACCACAGGGATTTAACACTGAAGCTTTCTTT
CASSLPQGFNTEAFF
>TRBV5-1|once|16|TRBD2|TRBJ2-2
TGCGCCAGCAGCCAAACTAGCGGGGGAAACACCGGGGAGCTGTTTTTT
CASSQTSGGNTGELFF
>TRBV4-3|few|15|-|TRBJ1-4
TGCGCCAGCAGCCAAGAGGGTAGGGAGAGTGAAAAACTGTTTTTT
CASSQEGRESEKLFF
>TRBV18|once|14|TRBD1|TRBJ1-1
TGTGCCAGCTCACCACTACAGGGGGACACTGAAGCTTTCTTT
CASSPLQGDTEAFF
>TRBV6-6|-|12|-|TRBJ1-2
TGTGCCAGCAGGATCGAGGCTGGGGGCTACACCTTC
CASRIEAGGYTF
>TRBV2|-|14|-|TRBJ1-1
TGTGCCAGCAAGCTACGGACAACAGACACTGAAGCTTTCTTT
CASKLRTTDTEAFF
>TRBV4-3|-|16|TRBD2|TRBJ2-1
TGCGCCAGCAGCCAAGTCGGGGGGAGGACCTACAATGAGCAGTTCTTC
CASSQVGGRTYNEQFF
>TRBV6-1|-|17|-|TRBJ2-2
TGTGCCAGCAGTGAACGCTTTGCGGGGGCCTTCACCGGGGAGCTGTTTTTT
CASSERFAGAFTGELFF
>TRBV4-3|-|16|TRBD2|TRBJ2-1
TGCGCCAGCAGCCAAGATTGGACTAGCGGGAGAAATGAGCAGTTCTTC
CASSQDWTSGRNEQFF
>TRBV28|-|16|TRBD1|TRBJ1-6
TGTGCCAGCAGTTTCAGGGGGGAGGCCGTAAATTCACCCCTCCACTTT
CASSFRGEAVNSPLHF
>TRBV6-2/TRBV6-3|few|17|-|TRBJ1-2
TGTGCCAGCAGTTGGCCCTCGCGGGGCGACGAGGTCTATGGCTACACCTTC
CASSWPSRGDEVYGYTF
>TRBV7-9|-|12|-|TRBJ1-5
TGTGCCAGCAGCTGGGAAAGGGGGCCCCAGCATTTT
CASSWERGPQHF
>TRBV30|few|17|-|TRBJ1-6
TGTGCCTGGAGTGTCCTTGACAGGAGCTCCTATAATTCACCCCTCCACTTT
CAWSVLDRSSYNSPLHF
>TRBV18|-|13|-|TRBJ1-1
TGTGCCAGCTCACCAGGGGGGGTCACTGAAGCTTTCTTT
CASSPGGVTEAFF